The next 24 T cell receptor beta chains were all read from a single sample in a study of beta chain features in type 1 diabetes. Every bit of the isolated RNA underwent reverse transcription, so sequencing read expressed TCRB transcripts. The method was immunoSEQ multiplex PCR; TCRdb's version includes in-frame clones alone and lacks a portion of them. The table lists 900,000 or so clones, around a sixth of them singletons. The sequencing sample was made of naive CD4+ T cells from blood. The receptors stem from a woman aged 18-29 years in good health.

Only a few counts were recorded for this clone. The chain joins TRBV4-2 to TRBJ1-2, with D hard to call. Trimming removed 1 base at V and 0 bases at J, with 9 bases between. CDR1 LGHNA and CDR2 YNFKEQ come from the germline V gene. The CDR3 loop spans 15 amino acids. The chain's CDR3 is CASSQVWNPNYGYTF. CDR3 DNA sequence: TGTGCCAGCAGCCAAGTGTGGAATCCTAACTATGGCTACACCTTC.

Only a few counts were recorded for this clone. This chain joins TRBV6-1 and TRBJ2-5; TRBD2 agrees at 7 bases. Looked up from germline, CDR1 is MNHNS and CDR2 is SASEGT. Losses at the gene ends were 2 bases for V and 4 bases for J; bases not matched to a gene: 22. This CDR3 has 20 residues. CDR3: CASSEFPGLAGAPTGETQYF. DNA of the CDR3: TGTGCCAGCAGTGAATTCCCCGGTCTCGCGGGAGCCCCCACGGGAGAGACCCAGTACTTC.

A few counts support this clone. This chain uses TRBV7-3 with TRBJ2-1, with 10 bases that match TRBD1. Germline V gene data show CDR1 as SGHTA and CDR2 as FQGTGA. This CDR3 contains 16 residues. V was clipped by 5 bases and J by 7 bases; unmatched bases: 11. CDR3 protein: CASSPSGTGVRNEQFF. The CDR3 DNA reads TGTGCCAGCAGCCCTTCCGGGACAGGGGTTCGGAATGAGCAGTTCTTC.

This clone appeared a few times. The V gene is TRBV5-5, the J gene TRBJ1-5; no firm D call. This CDR3 has 14 amino acids. Between the trimmed V and J ends, which lost 2 bases and 5 bases, there was a span of 11 bases. In germline, CDR1 is SGHKS, CDR2 YYEKEE (reference sequence). In DNA form, the CDR3 reads TGTGCCAGCAGCTTCAGGAGGATGGATCAGCCCCAGCATTTT. Encoded protein: CASSFRRMDQPQHF.

This clone was counted between two and nine times. V usage is TRBV4-1 and J usage is TRBJ2-3; 8 bases are a match to TRBD2. The germline V gene has CDR1 MGHRA and CDR2 YSYEKL. V trimming: 4 bases; J trimming: 5 bases; junction bases outside the gene matches: 8. The CDR3 is 15 residues long. Written as DNA, the CDR3 is TGCGCCAGCAGCCCCCCCGGGAGGGCCGAAGATACGCAGTATTTT. It yields the protein CASSPPGRAEDTQYF.

The chain combines TRBV4-3 with TRBJ2-1; no clear D gene. The CDR3 covers 14 residues. Germline lookup yields CDR1 LGHNA and CDR2 YSLEER. Trimming stripped 0 bases from V and 9 bases from J, with 12 bases between. CDR3 bases: TGCGCCAGCAGCCAAGAATCTCAGTACGGTGAGCAGTTCTTC. Protein sequence: CASSQESQYGEQFF.

There are a few counts of this clone. V is TRBV28 and J is TRBJ1-3; the match to TRBD1 covers 9 bases. The germline V gene has CDR1 MDHEN and CDR2 SYDVKM. This CDR3 has 16 residues. The V gene end was trimmed by 5 bases and the J gene end by 7 bases; junction bases not matched to a gene: 12. In nucleotides, the CDR3 is TGTGCCAGCAGTACCTACTCCGGGACAGGGCTTAACACCATATATTTT. This encodes CASSTYSGTGLNTIYF.

This clone has just a few counts. V is TRBV5-6 and J is TRBJ1-1; 9 positions match TRBD1. V gave up 4 bases and J gave up 6 bases; unmatched junction bases: 4. The CDR3 has 13 amino acids. Germline V gene data show CDR1 as SGHDT and CDR2 as YYEEEE. The CDR3 DNA reads TGTGCCAGCAGCATTAGACAGGGGGCTGAAGCTTTCTTT. Its protein product is CASSIRQGAEAFF. Looking up the rest from reference TRBV5-6 and TRBJ1-1 gives the full variable domain: DAGVTQSPTHLIKTRGQQVTLRCSPKSGHDTVSWYQQALGQGPQFIFQYYEEEERQRGNFPDRFSGHQFPNYSSELNVNALLLGDSALYLCASSIRQGAEAFFGQGTRLTVV.

This sequence joins TRBV11-3 and TRBJ2-3; 11 bases are shared with TRBD2. The germline V gene has CDR1 SGHNT and CDR2 YENEEA. Unmatched junction bases numbered 5, after V lost 5 bases and J lost 4 bases. The CDR3 has 15 residues. The CDR3 spells CASSTSGSSPDTQYF. CDR3 DNA sequence: TGTGCCAGCAGCACTAGCGGGAGTTCCCCAGATACGCAGTATTTT. The variable domain in full, with the rest retrieved from reference TRBV11-3 and TRBJ2-3, is EAGVVQSPRYKIIEKKQPVAFWCNPISGHNTLYWYLQNLGQGPELLIRYENEEAVDDSQLPKDRFSAERLKGVDSTLKIQPAELGDSAVYLCASSTSGSSPDTQYFGPGTRLTVL.

This rearrangement joins TRBV5-1 to TRBJ1-4; TRBD1 matches 10 bases. CDR3 length: 15 amino acids. Germline values: CDR1 SGHRS, CDR2 YFSETQ. V trimming: 0 bases; J trimming: 7 bases; junction bases outside the gene matches: 3. CDR3 amino acids: CASSLGGQGREKLFF. The CDR3, as DNA: TGCGCCAGCAGCTTGGGGGGACAGGGGCGTGAAAAACTGTTTTTT.

CDR3 sequence reads: CASSFALSTDTQYF. The CDR3 coding sequence is TGTGCCAGCAGCTTCGCACTGAGCACAGATACGCAGTATTTT. The chain carries TRBV9 and TRBJ2-3; D not certain. Germline V gene lookup returns CDR1 SGDLS and CDR2 YYNGEE. The CDR3 runs 14 residues. Trimming shortened V by 4 bases and J by 0 bases, and 9 bases separated the two germline ends. Combining the CDR3 with reference TRBV9 and TRBJ2-3 gives the whole variable domain DSGVTQTPKHLITATGQRVTLRCSPRSGDLSVYWYQQSLDQGLQFLIQYYNGEERAKGNILERFSAQQFPDLHSELNLSSLELGDSALYFCASSFALSTDTQYFGPGTRLTVL.

The chain recombines TRBV28 with TRBJ2-7, with TRBD2 matching over 8 bases. The CDR3 sequence is 14 residues long. Losses at the gene ends were 1 base for V and 6 bases for J; bases not matched to a gene: 5. The V gene's germline CDR1 is MDHEN and CDR2 SYDVKM. The CDR3 spells CASSLSGGTREQYF. The CDR3 DNA reads as TGTGCCAGCAGTTTATCGGGGGGGACCCGCGAGCAGTACTTC.

The chain recombines TRBV25-1 with TRBJ2-1; 8 bases line up with TRBD1. Losses at the gene ends were 4 bases for V and 5 bases for J; bases not matched to a gene: 10. Germline CDR1 is MGHDK and CDR2 is SYGVNS. The CDR3 length is 16 residues. CDR3 in DNA: TGTGCCAGCAGTGGGGTTGACAGGGGCGCCCACAATGAGCAGTTCTTC. Protein: CASSGVDRGAHNEQFF.

This clone has more than one count but fewer than ten. This chain links TRBV6-1 with TRBJ1-2; D is ambiguous. This CDR3 has 15 residues. Germline loops: CDR1 MNHNS, CDR2 SASEGT. Between the trimmed V and J ends, which lost 8 bases and 3 bases, there was a span of 19 bases. For the CDR3, the DNA is TGTGCCAGCCTACCGCCTGGCTCGGGTGACTATGGCTACACCTTC. The encoded protein is CASLPPGSGDYGYTF.

The CDR3 coding sequence is TGTGCCAGCAGTCTACAGGTCTCTGGAAACACCATATATTTT. Its protein is CASSLQVSGNTIYF. The gene calls are TRBV28 and TRBJ1-3; tentatively, D is TRBD1 (5 bases). CDR1 is MDHEN, CDR2 SYDVKM, per germline. Trimming cost V 5 bases and J 0 bases, with 8 bases left between them. CDR3 length equals 14 residues. Full variable domain (rest looked up from reference TRBV28 and TRBJ1-3): DVKVTQSSRYLVKRTGEKVFLECVQDMDHENMFWYRQDPGLGLRLIYFSYDVKMKEKGDIPEGYSVSREKKERFSLILESASTNQTSMYLCASSLQVSGNTIYFGEGSWLTVV.

The rearrangement uses TRBV6-6 and TRBJ2-3; unclear D gene. The germline gives CDR1 MNHNY, CDR2 SVGAGI (reference sequence). V lost 5 bases and J lost 6, with 15 bases in between. The CDR3 sequence is 14 residues long. The CDR3 reads CASSGSTGRDTQYF. CDR3 bases: TGTGCCAGCAGTGGGTCGACCGGTCGCGATACGCAGTATTTT.

This rearrangement joins TRBV5-4 to TRBJ2-5; D not certain. The CDR3 is 13 amino acids. Germline CDR1 reads SGHNT; CDR2 reads YYREEE (reference sequence). The V and J ends lost 2 bases and 1 base respectively, with 6 bases between them. Here the CDR3 DNA reads TGTGCCAGCAGCTTTTCTGTCCAAGAGACCCAGTACTTC. It specifies CASSFSVQETQYF.

V gene TRBV28 combines with J gene TRBJ1-2, with TRBD1 as a possible D gene (6 bases). Germline loops: CDR1 MDHEN, CDR2 SYDVKM. V lost 4 bases, J lost 4 bases, and 16 bases lay in between. The CDR3 is 15 residues long. The CDR3 loop reads CASSSRSRQVYGYTF. The CDR3 DNA reads as TGTGCCAGCAGTTCCCGTAGTCGACAGGTCTATGGCTACACCTTC.

V is TRBV4-3 and J is TRBJ2-4, with TRBD2 matching 12 bases. The germline V gene encodes CDR1 LGHNA and CDR2 YSLEER. Trimming cost V 0 bases and J 0 bases; bases outside gene matches: 9. This CDR3 region has 20 residues. The CDR3 sequence is CASSQEHTSGRPGAKNIQYF. CDR3 DNA sequence: TGCGCCAGCAGCCAAGAACACACTAGCGGGAGGCCGGGAGCCAAAAACATTCAGTACTTC.

The sample holds a few counts of this clone. V and J are TRBV6-6 and TRBJ1-4, with a possible D match to TRBD1 (5 bases). Germline CDR1 and CDR2: MNHNY and SVGAGI (reference sequence). Between the trimmed V and J ends, which lost 0 bases and 4 bases, there was a span of 9 bases. The CDR3 has 15 amino acids. The CDR3 region is CASSYSGQNNEKLFF. The CDR3 nucleotides read TGTGCCAGCAGTTACTCGGGGCAGAATAATGAAAAACTGTTTTTT.

Of note for this clone: The sample contains more than one DNA sequence encoding this CDR3. The chain joins TRBV6-5 to TRBJ2-3; D not certain. The CDR3 sequence is 14 residues long. The germline CDR1 and CDR2 sequences are MNHEY and SVGAGI. Trimming took 0 bases from V and 1 from J, leaving 5 bases between them. CDR3 sequence reads: CASSYSYGTDTQYF. The CDR3 DNA follows: TGTGCCAGCAGTTACTCGTATGGCACAGATACGCAGTATTTT.

The V and J genes are TRBV27 and TRBJ1-3, with D perhaps matching TRBD1 (6 bases). Trimming pared 1 base from V and 0 bases from J, leaving 13 bases between. The germline gives CDR1 MNHEY, CDR2 SMNVEV (reference sequence). The CDR3 totals 17 residues. Here the CDR3 DNA reads TGTGCCAGCAGTTTATTTGGCGGGGGCCACTCTGGAAACACCATATATTTT. This encodes CASSLFGGGHSGNTIYF.

This clone has a handful of counts. The chain recombines TRBV18 with TRBJ1-2; 8 bases line up with TRBD1. The CDR3 extends over 15 amino acids. Germline assignment: CDR1 KGHSH and CDR2 LQKENI. After removal of 5 bases from V and 4 bases from J, the junction contained 9 bases not matched to a gene. The CDR3 DNA is TGTGCCAGCTCAGGACAGGGCCCACAAACCTATGGCTACACCTTC. Protein: CASSGQGPQTYGYTF.

V and J are TRBV28 and TRBJ1-2; 9 bases line up with TRBD1. V shed 3 bases, J shed 4 bases, and the junction held 6 bases outside the gene matches. CDR3 size: 15 residues. Germline V CDR1 and CDR2: MDHEN, SYDVKM. The CDR3 coding sequence is TGTGCCAGCAGTTTGCGGGACAGGGTAGGCTATGGCTACACCTTC. Amino acids: CASSLRDRVGYGYTF.